Below are 23 T cell receptor beta chains sequenced from a single sample in a study of response to subunit inactivated influenza vaccine. TCRdb re-analysed the RT-PCR reads in MiXCR, keeping a single row per CDR3 protein. The sample consists of approximately 230,000 distinct CDR3 sequences, 9% to 15% of them appearing once. The sequenced sample was non-naive T cells sorted from PBMCs, obtained 14 days before vaccination. These receptors all come from a man aged 45 to 65 who received an inactivated influenza vaccine.

This chain links TRBV6-1 with TRBJ2-7, with a weak D call TRBD2 (5 bases). There are 13 residues in the CDR3. Trimming cost V 8 bases and J 3 bases, with 14 bases left between them. CDR1 is MNHNS and CDR2 is SASEGT in the germline V gene. The CDR3 DNA reads TGTGCCAGCGCCAGGAGGCAGTACTACGAGCAGTACTTC. Amino acids: CASARRQYYEQYF.

In this sample, this clonotype turned up a few times. The chain employs TRBV5-1 and TRBJ2-5; 8 bases are shared with TRBD1. The CDR3 consists of 15 residues. J gave up 1 base and V 3 bases, and 5 bases lay outside the gene matches. Per the germline V gene, CDR1 is SGHRS and CDR2 is YFSETQ. The CDR3 DNA reads as TGCGCCAGCAGCTCAGGACAGGGACTCCAAGAGACCCAGTACTTC. This codes for CASSSGQGLQETQYF.

The chain combines TRBV5-1 with TRBJ2-3, with TRBD2 matching over 10 bases. J lost 3 bases, V lost 0 bases, and 4 bases had no gene match. There are 16 residues in the CDR3. In germline, CDR1 is SGHRS, CDR2 YFSETQ. The CDR3 bases are TGCGCCAGCAGCTTGGGAGAACTAGCGGGAACAGATACGCAGTATTTT. Translated: CASSLGELAGTDTQYF.

This chain links TRBV27 with TRBJ1-2, with D hard to call. The V gene's germline CDR1 is MNHEY and CDR2 SMNVEV (reference sequence). V lost 5 bases, J lost 3 bases, and 13 bases lay in between. The CDR3 contains 14 residues. The CDR3 sequence is CASSRQGGYYGYTF. CDR3 coding DNA: TGTGCCAGCAGTCGCCAAGGCGGGTACTATGGCTACACCTTC.

This chain uses TRBV9 with TRBJ1-2; D gene unclear. This CDR3 comprises 15 residues. In germline, CDR1 is SGDLS, CDR2 YYNGEE. V was cut by 0 bases and J by 6 bases, with 15 bases left in between. CDR3 loop: CASSVGGAGSDGYTF. The DNA for the CDR3 is TGTGCCAGCAGCGTAGGAGGTGCAGGTTCGGATGGCTACACCTTC.

A few counts support this clonotype. The CDR3 reads CSARSETSYYGYTF. The CDR3 nucleotides are TGCAGTGCTAGGTCAGAGACATCTTACTATGGCTACACCTTC. This chain connects TRBV20-1 to TRBJ1-2; D is unclear. This CDR3 comprises 14 residues. Deletions cut 3 bases from V and 3 bases from J, with 14 bases between. The germline V gene encodes CDR1 DFQATT and CDR2 SNEGSKA (reference sequence).

J is TRBJ1-4 and V is TRBV3-1; a weak D match, TRBD1 (6 bases). Germline assignment: CDR1 LGHDT and CDR2 YNNKEL (reference sequence). The CDR3 is made up of 13 amino acids. The V end was cut by 5 bases, the J end by 7 bases, with 11 bases between. The CDR3 loop is CASSFRTAEKLFF. Written as DNA, the CDR3 is TGTGCCAGCAGCTTCCGGACAGCTGAAAAACTGTTTTTT.

The V and J genes are TRBV20-1 and TRBJ2-1, with TRBD2 as a possible D gene (5 bases). Germline CDR1 is DFQATT and CDR2 is SNEGSKA (reference sequence). This CDR3 has 13 amino acids. V was pared by 4 bases and J by 7 bases, with 14 bases between. The CDR3 spells CSATRTCVNEQFF. CDR3 DNA: TGCAGTGCTACCCGGACTTGCGTGAATGAGCAGTTCTTC.

This clonotype showed up just a few times. The V call is TRBV10-3, the J call TRBJ2-5; D call uncertain. The V end lost 0 bases, the J end lost 3 bases, and 8 bases lay between the germline ends. This CDR3 comprises 14 residues. CDR1 is ENHRY and CDR2 is SYGVKD in the germline V gene. CDR3 amino acids: CAISESNQKETQYF. The CDR3 coding sequence is TGTGCCATCAGTGAGTCGAACCAAAAAGAGACCCAGTACTTC.

This clonotype was counted between two and nine times. The chain uses TRBV7-2 and TRBJ2-5, with D unclear. This CDR3 spans 12 amino acids. The V gene's germline CDR1 is SGHTA and CDR2 FQGNSA. The germline V and J ends were trimmed by 7 bases and 5 bases, with 11 bases remaining between them. CDR3 amino acids: CASTLNWETQYF. The CDR3 DNA follows: TGTGCCAGCACCCTCAACTGGGAGACCCAGTACTTC.

In its sample, this clonotype was seen many times. The J gene is TRBJ2-3, the V gene TRBV10-3; 9 positions agree with TRBD2. V was pared by 6 bases and J by 2 bases, with 3 bases of the junction left unmatched. The CDR3 is 14 residues long. Germline-derived CDR1 and CDR2 are ENHRY and SYGVKD. The CDR3 protein is CAISASGDTDTQYF. CDR3 in DNA: TGTGCCATCAGCGCTAGCGGGGACACAGATACGCAGTATTTT.

This clonotype was detected a few times. V and J are TRBV7-2 and TRBJ2-7, with a weak D call TRBD2 (5 bases). Germline CDR1 is SGHTA and CDR2 is FQGNSA. V gave up 1 base and J gave up 0 bases, with 13 bases separating them. CDR3 length: 16 amino acids. The CDR3 spells CASSLEASLSSYEQYF. CDR3 nucleotides: TGTGCCAGCAGCTTAGAGGCTAGCCTGAGCTCCTACGAGCAGTACTTC.

On this clonotype: Because the CDR3 is missing its conserved closing phenylalanine or tryptophan, this is likely a read error. The rearrangement uses TRBV15 and TRBJ2-7, with D possibly matching TRBD2 (6 bases). Trimming removed 8 bases from V and 3 bases from J, with 11 bases in between. CDR3 length: 12 residues. Germline V gives CDR1 LNHNV, CDR2 YYDKDF (reference sequence). The CDR3 DNA is TGTGCCACCTCGGAGGGGAGCTACGAGCAGTACTTA. Amino acid sequence: CATSEGSYEQYL.

This clonotype has a handful of counts. The rearrangement links TRBV12-3 or TRBV12-4 to TRBJ1-5, with D unclear. CDR3 length: 14 amino acids. V lost 0 bases, J lost 7 bases, and 10 bases lay in between. The CDR3 bases are TGTGCCAGCAGTTTAGCGTGGGGAGGCCAGCCCCAGCATTTT. Translation gives CASSLAWGGQPQHF.

This clonotype was counted between two and nine times. The chain couples TRBV7-3 to TRBJ2-2; D may be TRBD1 (5 bases). Germline CDR1 is SGHTA and CDR2 is FQGTGA. This CDR3 has 15 amino acids. V lost 0 bases and J 5 bases, leaving 10 bases between the germline ends. The CDR3 sequence is CASSLTRVGTGELFF. CDR3 sequence (DNA): TGTGCCAGCAGCTTAACCAGGGTGGGGACCGGGGAGCTGTTTTTT.

This rearrangement joins TRBV6-2 or TRBV6-3 to TRBJ1-2; the D is unclear. The V end lost 0 bases, the J end lost 4 bases, and 15 bases lay between the germline ends. Per germline, CDR1 MNHEY and CDR2 SVGEGT. The CDR3 is 16 amino acids. The CDR3 nucleotides read TGTGCCAGCAGTTACTCGAATGGGAGACCAATCTATGGCTACACCTTC. Residues: CASSYSNGRPIYGYTF.

To note about this clonotype: One end of the junction is discordant with germline, which a read error may explain. V gene TRBV7-7 combines with J gene TRBJ2-1; 11 nucleotides align to TRBD1. The CDR3 has 14 residues. Germline CDR1 is SSHAT and CDR2 is FNYEAQ (reference sequence). In DNA form, the CDR3 reads TGTGCTAGCAGCAATGGACAGGGGGCAAATGAGCAGTTCTTC. This codes for CASSNGQGANEQFF.

This chain connects TRBV6-2 or TRBV6-3 to TRBJ1-1; D perhaps matches TRBD1 (6 bases). The CDR3 extends over 15 amino acids. Per the germline V gene, CDR1 is MNHEY and CDR2 is SVGEGT. Trimming left V 0 bases short and J 6 bases short, with 14 bases between. The CDR3 sequence: CASSYSPTGKAEAFF. The CDR3 nucleotides are TGTGCCAGCAGTTACTCTCCGACAGGAAAAGCTGAAGCTTTCTTT.

Ten or more counts support this clonotype. The V gene is TRBV20-1, the J gene TRBJ2-7; D gene uncertain. This CDR3 spans 15 amino acids. V gave up 1 base and J gave up 0 bases, with 13 bases separating them. Germline loops: CDR1 DFQATT, CDR2 SNEGSKA (reference sequence). In nucleotides, the CDR3 is TGCAGTGCTAGAGGTGCGCAGACCCCCTCCTACGAGCAGTACTTC. Residues: CSARGAQTPSYEQYF.

This clonotype has a handful of counts. The chain carries TRBV5-6 and TRBJ2-1; no reliable D call. Germline V gene sequence: CDR1 SGHDT, CDR2 YYEEEE. The CDR3 consists of 13 residues. V lost 0 bases and J 10 bases, leaving 11 bases between the germline ends. CDR3 protein: CASSLAGFGEQFF. The CDR3 nucleotides are TGTGCCAGCAGCTTGGCCGGCTTTGGAGAGCAGTTCTTC.

This clonotype was seen a handful of times. J is TRBJ1-1 and V is TRBV19, with D possibly being TRBD1 (6 bases). V dropped 6 bases and J dropped 1 base, with 12 bases sitting between them. The CDR3 is made up of 14 amino acids. Germline CDR1 and CDR2: LNHDA and SQIVND (reference sequence). The CDR3 loop reads CASRDRGENTEAFF. CDR3 DNA: TGTGCCAGTAGGGACAGAGGGGAGAACACTGAAGCTTTCTTT.

This clonotype occurred many times. The gene calls are TRBV7-9 and TRBJ2-1; the D call may be TRBD1 or TRBD2 (5 bases each). This CDR3 comprises 12 residues. V was cut by 6 bases and J by 9 bases, with 12 bases left in between. Germline values: CDR1 SEHNR, CDR2 FQNEAQ (reference sequence). CDR3 protein: CASSSGAGEQFF. DNA of the CDR3: TGTGCCAGCAGTTCCGGGGCAGGTGAGCAGTTCTTC.

The V and J genes are TRBV12-2 and TRBJ1-1; the table calls TRBD1, which could not be checked here. TRBV12-2 is termed a pseudogene. The length of the CDR3 is 17 residues. The chain's CDR3 is CASRSWGDIKSGAEAFF. The CDR3 nucleotides are TGTGCAAGTCGCTCCTGGGGGGACATAAAGTCGGGAGCTGAAGCTTTCTTT.